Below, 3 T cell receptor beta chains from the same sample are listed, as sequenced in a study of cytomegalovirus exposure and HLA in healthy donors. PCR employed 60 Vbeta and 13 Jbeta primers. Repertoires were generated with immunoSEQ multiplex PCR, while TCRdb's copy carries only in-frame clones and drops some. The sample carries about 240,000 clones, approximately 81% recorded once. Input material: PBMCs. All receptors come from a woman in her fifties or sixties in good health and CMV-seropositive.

CDR3 protein: CSVEPGGGEQYF. As DNA, the CDR3 is TGCAGCGTTGAACCAGGGGGTGGCGAGCAGTACTTC. The chain employs TRBV29-1 and TRBJ2-7; 7 bases line up with TRBD1. This CDR3 is built from 12 residues. In germline, CDR1 is SQVTM, CDR2 ANQGSEA. The V and J ends lost 2 bases and 6 bases, in that order; junction bases with no gene match: 4.

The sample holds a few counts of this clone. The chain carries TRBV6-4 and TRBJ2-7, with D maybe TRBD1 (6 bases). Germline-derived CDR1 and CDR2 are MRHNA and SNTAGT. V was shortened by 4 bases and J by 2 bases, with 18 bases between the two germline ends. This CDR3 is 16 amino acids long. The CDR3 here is CASSAQKLRDTYEQYF. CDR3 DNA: TGTGCCAGCAGTGCTCAGAAGCTTCGGGACACCTACGAGCAGTACTTC.

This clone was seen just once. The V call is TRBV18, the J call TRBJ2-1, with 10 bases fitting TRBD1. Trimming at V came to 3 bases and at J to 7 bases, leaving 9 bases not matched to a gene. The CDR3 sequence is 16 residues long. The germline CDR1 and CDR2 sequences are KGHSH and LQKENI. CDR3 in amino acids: CASSPPDRGLVNEQFF. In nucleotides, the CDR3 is TGTGCCAGCTCACCTCCCGACAGGGGGCTTGTAAATGAGCAGTTCTTC.